This entry lists 6 T cell receptor beta chains sequenced from one sample in a study of CD8+CD57+ T cells in acquired aplastic anemia (dated by TCRdb to 2017 to 2018). The sample was run on an Illumina HiSeq 2000. Profiling of TCR beta VDJ combinations and CDR3 sequences used genomic DNA as the template. TCRdb itself trimmed the public reads at Q25 with fastp, ran MiXCR and retained productive beta chains. CDR3 protein duplicates are merged, each entry listing the most common genes and DNA. The sample table records about 290,000 distinct CDR3 sequences; roughly 59% of these occur just once. The ten largest clones add up to 1.3% of the sample. Flow cytometry had shown CD8+CD57+ cell expansion in the patients selected for sequencing. Specimen: sorted CD4+, CD8+, or CD8+CD57+ T cells (not recorded which) from PBMCs. Source of these receptors: a human donor with aplastic anemia.

This rearrangement joins TRBV19 to TRBJ1-1; no reliable D call. The germline V and J ends were trimmed by 5 bases and 5 bases, with 18 bases remaining between them. The germline V gene encodes CDR1 LNHDA and CDR2 SQIVND (reference sequence). CDR3 length equals 15 residues. CDR3 residues: CASSVSLRRRTEAFF. As DNA, the CDR3 is TGTGCCAGTAGTGTGTCCCTTCGGCGGAGGACTGAAGCTTTCTTT.

The chain combines TRBV15 with TRBJ1-2; unclear D gene. The germline CDR1 and CDR2 sequences are LNHNV and YYDKDF (reference sequence). CDR3 length: 13 residues. Trimming removed 1 base at V and 0 bases at J, with 3 bases between. The DNA for the CDR3 is TGTGCCACCAGCAGAGGAGCTAACTATGGCTACACCTTC. Translating gives CATSRGANYGYTF. The full variable domain, with the rest looked up from reference TRBV15 and TRBJ1-2, is DAMVIQNPRYQVTQFGKPVTLSCSQTLNHNVMYWYQQKSSQAPKLLFHYYDKDFNNEADTPDNFQSRRPNTSFCFLDIRSPGLGDTAMYLCATSRGANYGYTFGSGTRLTVV.

The V and J genes are TRBV14 and TRBJ2-7; the match to TRBD2 covers 7 bases. The CDR3 contains 18 residues. Trimming cost V 0 bases and J 6 bases; bases outside gene matches: 17. Germline assignment: CDR1 SGHDN and CDR2 FVKESK. The CDR3 region is CASSQEPTRDYPSREQYF. The CDR3 DNA follows: TGTGCCAGCAGCCAAGAGCCAACGCGGGACTACCCTTCCCGCGAGCAGTACTTC.

The chain carries TRBV2 and TRBJ2-1; no clear D. CDR3 size: 13 residues. Germline V gene data show CDR1 as SNHLY and CDR2 as FYNNEI. V was shortened by 1 base and J by 3 bases, with 4 bases between the two germline ends. The CDR3 loop reads CASSEVSYNEQFF. The CDR3 nucleotides are TGTGCCAGCAGTGAAGTCAGCTACAATGAGCAGTTCTTC.

The V gene is TRBV20-1, the J gene TRBJ2-5; no clear D. Germline values: CDR1 DFQATT, CDR2 SNEGSKA (reference sequence). This CDR3 comprises 13 residues. V was trimmed by 1 base and J by 1 base, leaving 7 bases between them. The CDR3 loop is CSARVSTQETQYF. CDR3 DNA sequence: TGCAGTGCTAGAGTAAGCACCCAAGAGACCCAGTACTTC.

This clonotype has ten or more counts. The V gene is TRBV24-1, the J gene TRBJ2-3, with 15 bases identical to TRBD2. V lost 4 bases and J lost 4; bases outside the gene matches: 5. CDR3 length equals 17 residues. Germline V lookup: CDR1 KGHDR, CDR2 SFDVKD. CDR3 sequence: CATSDRTSGGGADTQYF. CDR3 sequence (DNA): TGTGCCACCAGTGACCGGACTAGCGGGGGGGGGGCAGATACGCAGTATTTT.